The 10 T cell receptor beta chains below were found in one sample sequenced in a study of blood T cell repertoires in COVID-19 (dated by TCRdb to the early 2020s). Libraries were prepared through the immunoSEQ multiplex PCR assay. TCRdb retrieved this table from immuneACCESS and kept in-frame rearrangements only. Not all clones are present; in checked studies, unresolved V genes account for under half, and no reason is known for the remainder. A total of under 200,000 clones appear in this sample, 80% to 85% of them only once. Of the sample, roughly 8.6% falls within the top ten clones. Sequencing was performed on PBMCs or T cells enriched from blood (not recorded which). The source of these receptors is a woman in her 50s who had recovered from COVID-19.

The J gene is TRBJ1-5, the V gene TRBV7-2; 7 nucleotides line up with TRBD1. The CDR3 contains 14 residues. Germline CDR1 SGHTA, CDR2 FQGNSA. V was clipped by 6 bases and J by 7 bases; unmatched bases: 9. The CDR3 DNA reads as TGTGCCAGCAGACAGACAGGGATTAACCAGCCCCAGCATTTT. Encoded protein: CASRQTGINQPQHF.

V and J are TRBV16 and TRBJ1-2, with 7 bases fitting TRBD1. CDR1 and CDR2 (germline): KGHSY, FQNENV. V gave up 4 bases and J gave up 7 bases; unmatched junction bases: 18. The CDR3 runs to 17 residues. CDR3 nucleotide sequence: TGTGCCAGCAGCCCCCTGGCCGGGGCGACAGGGTTCAGTGGCTACACCTTC. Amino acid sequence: CASSPLAGATGFSGYTF.

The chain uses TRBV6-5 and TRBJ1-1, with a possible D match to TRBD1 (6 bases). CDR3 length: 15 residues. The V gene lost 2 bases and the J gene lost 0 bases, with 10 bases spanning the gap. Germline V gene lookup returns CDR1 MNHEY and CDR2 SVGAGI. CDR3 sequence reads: CASSYGGHMNTEAFF. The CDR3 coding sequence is TGTGCCAGCAGTTACGGGGGCCATATGAACACTGAAGCTTTCTTT.

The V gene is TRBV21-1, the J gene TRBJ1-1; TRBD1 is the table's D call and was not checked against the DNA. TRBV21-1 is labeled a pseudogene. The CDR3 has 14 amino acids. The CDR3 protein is CASSAQSGQAEAFF. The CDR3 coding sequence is TGTGCCAGCAGCGCCCAAAGTGGACAGGCTGAAGCTTTCTTT.

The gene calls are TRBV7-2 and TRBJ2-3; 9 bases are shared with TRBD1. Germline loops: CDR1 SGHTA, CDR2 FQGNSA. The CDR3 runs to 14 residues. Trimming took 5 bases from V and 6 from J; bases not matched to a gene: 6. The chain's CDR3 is CASSQGTGRDTQYF. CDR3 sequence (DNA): TGTGCCAGCAGCCAGGGGACAGGGAGGGATACGCAGTATTTT.

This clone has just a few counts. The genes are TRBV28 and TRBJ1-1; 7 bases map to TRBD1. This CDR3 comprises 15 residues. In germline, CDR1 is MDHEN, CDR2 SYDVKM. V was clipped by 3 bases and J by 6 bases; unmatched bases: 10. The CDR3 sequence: CASSLTGIQVAEAFF. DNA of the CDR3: TGTGCCAGCAGTTTGACAGGGATTCAAGTGGCTGAAGCTTTCTTT.

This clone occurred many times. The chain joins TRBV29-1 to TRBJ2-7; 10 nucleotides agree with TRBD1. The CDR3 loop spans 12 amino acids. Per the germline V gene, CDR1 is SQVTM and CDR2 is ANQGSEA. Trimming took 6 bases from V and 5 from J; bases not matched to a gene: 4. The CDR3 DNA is TGCAGCGTGGCCGACAGGGGGCACGAGCAGTACTTC. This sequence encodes CSVADRGHEQYF.

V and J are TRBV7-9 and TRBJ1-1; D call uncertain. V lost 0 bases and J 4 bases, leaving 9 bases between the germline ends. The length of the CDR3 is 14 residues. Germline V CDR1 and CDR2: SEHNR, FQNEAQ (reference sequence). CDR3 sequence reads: CASSLAASFTEAFF. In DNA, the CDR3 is TGTGCCAGCAGCTTAGCGGCCTCTTTCACTGAAGCTTTCTTT.

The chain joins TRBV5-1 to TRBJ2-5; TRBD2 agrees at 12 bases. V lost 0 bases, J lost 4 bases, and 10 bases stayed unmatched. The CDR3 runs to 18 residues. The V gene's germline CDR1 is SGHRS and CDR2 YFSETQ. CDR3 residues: CASSLEASGGASGETQYF. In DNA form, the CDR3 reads TGCGCCAGCAGCTTGGAGGCTAGCGGGGGGGCTTCCGGAGAGACCCAGTACTTC. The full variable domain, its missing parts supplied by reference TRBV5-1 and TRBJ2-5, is KAGVTQTPRYLIKTRGQQVTLSCSPISGHRSVSWYQQTPGQGLQFLFEYFSETQRNKGNFPGRFSGRQFSNSRSEMNVSTLELGDSALYLCASSLEASGGASGETQYFGPGTRLLVL.

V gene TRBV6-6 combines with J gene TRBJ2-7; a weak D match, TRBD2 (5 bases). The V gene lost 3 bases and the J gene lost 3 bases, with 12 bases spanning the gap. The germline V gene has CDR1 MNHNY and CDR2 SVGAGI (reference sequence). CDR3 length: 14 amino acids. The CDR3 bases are TGTGCCAGCAGTTATGGAAGCCGGGGCTACGAGCAGTACTTC. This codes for CASSYGSRGYEQYF.